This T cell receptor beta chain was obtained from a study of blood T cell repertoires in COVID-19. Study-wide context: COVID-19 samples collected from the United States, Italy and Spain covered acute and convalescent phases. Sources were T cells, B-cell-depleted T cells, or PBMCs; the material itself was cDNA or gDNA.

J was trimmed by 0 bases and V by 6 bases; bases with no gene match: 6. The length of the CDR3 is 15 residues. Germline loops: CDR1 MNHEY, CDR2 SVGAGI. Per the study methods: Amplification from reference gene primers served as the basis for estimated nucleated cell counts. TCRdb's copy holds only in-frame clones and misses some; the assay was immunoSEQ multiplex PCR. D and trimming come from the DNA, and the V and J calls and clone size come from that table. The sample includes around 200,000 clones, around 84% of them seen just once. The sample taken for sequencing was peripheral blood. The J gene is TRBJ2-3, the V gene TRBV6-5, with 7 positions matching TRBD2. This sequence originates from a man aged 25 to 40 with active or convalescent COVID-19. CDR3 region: CASRPSGTSTDTQYF. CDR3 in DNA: TGTGCCAGCAGACCTAGCGGTACTAGCACAGATACGCAGTATTTT.